This entry features one T cell receptor beta chain sequence. For TCRbeta, the library was prepared with unique molecular identifiers. In TCRdb, the PCR reads were re-called with MiXCR into one record per CDR3 protein. The sample contains nearly 400,000 distinct CDR3 sequences, around 21% of which appear only once. The data belong to a study of T-cell reconstitution after alpha-beta-depleted transplantation in children. This CDR3 has 14 amino acids. Germline values: CDR1 SQVTM, CDR2 ANQGSEA. Trimming took off 2 bases at V and 7 bases at J, with 17 bases between the two ends. This receptor was identified in a human donor who donated a stem cell graft to a child with acute myeloid leukemia. Sequencing used PBMCs from the stem cell graft donor, obtained from the stem cell graft. The genes are TRBV29-1 and TRBJ1-1; tentative D call: TRBD1 (5 bases). Here the CDR3 DNA reads TGCAGCGTTGAAACCTTACCGGGCGACAGTGAAGCTTTCTTT. Protein product: CSVETLPGDSEAFF.